One and the same sample provided the 19 T cell receptor beta chains below, sequenced in a study of long-term antiretroviral therapy in people with HIV. Sequencing relied on immunoSEQ assay v3.0, run at survey level. TCRdb's copy holds only in-frame clones and misses some; the assay was immunoSEQ multiplex PCR. This table holds some 23,000 clones, around 90% found once. Sequenced material: unsorted PBMCs, taken almost 4.6 years after starting antiretroviral therapy. The origin of the receptors is a young man with HIV.

The gene calls are TRBV7-2 and TRBJ1-2; D might be TRBD1 (6 bases). The CDR3 loop spans 13 amino acids. Germline V gene lookup returns CDR1 SGHTA and CDR2 FQGNSA. With 5 bases removed from V and 6 bases from J, the gap between germline ends came to 13 bases. In nucleotides, the CDR3 is TGTGCCAGCAGCGTACAGGGCGGGGATGGCTACACCTTC. Its translation: CASSVQGGDGYTF.

This rearrangement joins TRBV7-9 to TRBJ1-3; D is uncertain. This CDR3 is built from 16 residues. Germline V gene data show CDR1 as SEHNR and CDR2 as FQNEAQ (reference sequence). With 1 base removed from V and 0 bases from J, the gap between germline ends came to 10 bases. DNA for the CDR3: TGTGCCAGCAGCTTAGTGACGGTACCCTCTGGAAACACCATATATTTT. Translation gives CASSLVTVPSGNTIYF.

The CDR3 DNA follows: TGTGCCAGCTCCGGGGGACTCAAAGATACGCAGTATTTT. Its translation: CASSGGLKDTQYF. The chain employs TRBV19 and TRBJ2-3; TRBD2 is a possible D gene (6 bases). Germline V lookup: CDR1 LNHDA, CDR2 SQIVND (reference sequence). V was trimmed by 9 bases and J by 5 bases, leaving 15 bases between them. This CDR3 is built from 13 residues.

The chain employs TRBV5-1 and TRBJ1-1; no firm D call. Germline V gives CDR1 SGHRS, CDR2 YFSETQ. V lost 1 base to trimming and J lost 1 base, with 8 bases between them. CDR3 length: 14 amino acids. DNA of the CDR3: TGCGCCAGCAGCTTGACCCCAGGGAACACTGAAGCTTTCTTT. Encoded protein: CASSLTPGNTEAFF.

The J gene is TRBJ1-2, the V gene TRBV5-1; 7 nucleotides match TRBD1. With 4 bases clipped from V and 4 bases from J, the junction kept 4 bases outside the gene matches. The CDR3 length is 13 residues. Germline V gene data show CDR1 as SGHRS and CDR2 as YFSETQ. The CDR3 protein is CASSRGDSYGYTF. The CDR3 DNA sequence: TGCGCCAGCAGCAGAGGGGACAGCTATGGCTACACCTTC.

This clone appeared a few times. The V call is TRBV6-1, the J call TRBJ1-5; D call uncertain. Germline V CDR1 and CDR2: MNHNS, SASEGT. The germline V and J ends were trimmed by 6 bases and 2 bases, with 11 bases remaining between them. The CDR3 is 14 residues long. The CDR3 DNA is TGTGCCAGCAGGCCCATCGGGGGCAATCAGCCCCAGCATTTT. This encodes CASRPIGGNQPQHF.

This clone was seen a handful of times. The rearrangement joins TRBV19 to TRBJ2-2; the D is unclear. The V gene's germline CDR1 is LNHDA and CDR2 SQIVND (reference sequence). CDR3 length equals 13 residues. Trimming removed 5 bases at V and 6 bases at J, with 10 bases between. The CDR3 region has the DNA TGTGCCAGTAGTCCTCGCATGGCCGGGGAGCTGTTTTTT. As protein: CASSPRMAGELFF. The entire variable domain, with the rest obtained from reference TRBV19 and TRBJ2-2, is as follows: DGGITQSPKYLFRKEGQNVTLSCEQNLNHDAMYWYRQDPGQGLRLIYYSQIVNDFQKGDIAEGYSVSREKKESFPLTVTSAQKNPTAFYLCASSPRMAGELFFGEGSRLTVL.

The rearrangement uses TRBV27 and TRBJ2-7; D is possibly TRBD2 (6 bases). The CDR3 contains 14 residues. Germline values: CDR1 MNHEY, CDR2 SMNVEV (reference sequence). Trimming took off 3 bases at V and 4 bases at J, with 13 bases between the two ends. The chain's CDR3 is CASSFAGLSYEQYF. In nucleotides, the CDR3 is TGTGCCAGCAGTTTCGCGGGGCTCTCTTACGAGCAGTACTTC.

The chain couples TRBV7-9 to TRBJ2-7; TRBD1 agrees at 8 bases. From germline, CDR1 is SEHNR and CDR2 FQNEAQ (reference sequence). This CDR3 is built from 15 residues. The V segment lost 2 bases and the J segment 4 bases; nucleotides outside the gene matches: 7. CDR3 bases: TGTGCCAGCAGCTTACCGGCAGGGGGCGATTACGAGCAGTACTTC. Its protein is CASSLPAGGDYEQYF.

V is TRBV5-4 and J is TRBJ2-1; no firm D call. In germline, CDR1 is SGHNT, CDR2 YYREEE (reference sequence). The CDR3 is made up of 15 amino acids. Trimming removed 3 bases from V and 2 bases from J, with 12 bases in between. This CDR3 reads CASSSPAKAYNEQFF. The CDR3 nucleotides are TGTGCCAGCAGCTCCCCCGCTAAGGCCTACAATGAGCAGTTCTTC.

This sequence joins TRBV6-5 and TRBJ1-5; TRBD1 might be the D (6 bases). Germline V CDR1 and CDR2: MNHEY, SVGAGI. CDR3 length: 13 amino acids. V lost 5 bases, J lost 7 bases, and 12 bases lay in between. Here the CDR3 reads CASSPGQKQPQHF. The CDR3, as DNA: TGTGCCAGCAGTCCCGGACAGAAACAGCCCCAGCATTTT.

The chain is built from TRBV5-1 and TRBJ2-3; D ambiguous. Trimming took 0 bases from V and 3 from J, leaving 8 bases between them. CDR1 and CDR2 (germline): SGHRS, YFSETQ. This CDR3 has 14 amino acids. CDR3 residues: CASSLALGTDTQYF. CDR3 in DNA: TGCGCCAGCAGCTTGGCCCTGGGGACAGATACGCAGTATTTT.

In this sample, this clone turned up once. V usage is TRBV5-6 and J usage is TRBJ1-5, with D tentatively TRBD1 (5 bases). There are 15 residues in the CDR3. Germline values: CDR1 SGHDT, CDR2 YYEEEE. The V gene lost 4 bases and the J gene lost 0 bases, with 11 bases spanning the gap. The CDR3 DNA is TGTGCCAGCAGCCCGGGGGGTACTAGCAATCAGCCCCAGCATTTT. This codes for CASSPGGTSNQPQHF.

The J gene is TRBJ2-7, the V gene TRBV5-1; 7 nucleotides agree with TRBD1. The CDR3 extends over 14 amino acids. Germline trimming cut 4 bases from V and 3 bases from J; bases unmatched to any gene: 7. The germline gives CDR1 SGHRS, CDR2 YFSETQ. CDR3 DNA: TGCGCCAGCAGCAACAGACAGGGAGACTACGAGCAGTACTTC. This codes for CASSNRQGDYEQYF.

V is TRBV5-6 and J is TRBJ2-2, with 8 positions matching TRBD1. This CDR3 spans 14 amino acids. The ends lost 0 bases at V and 16 bases at J; junction bases unmatched: 11. Germline V gene sequence: CDR1 SGHDT, CDR2 YYEEEE. The CDR3 DNA is TGTGCCAGCAGCTTGGTGGGGCTGCAGGGGGCCTCGTTTTTT. Residues: CASSLVGLQGASFF.

This clone was detected only a few times. V and J are TRBV7-9 and TRBJ1-2; D is unclear. From germline, CDR1 is SEHNR and CDR2 FQNEAQ (reference sequence). V shed 5 bases and J shed 8 bases, with 12 bases lying between them. The length of the CDR3 is 12 residues. The CDR3 region has the DNA TGTGCCAGCAGCCTTCGGACGCGGGGCTACACCTTC. The encoded protein is CASSLRTRGYTF.

In its sample, this clone was seen once. The genes are TRBV18 and TRBJ2-1, with TRBD2 as a possible D gene (5 bases). Germline assignment: CDR1 KGHSH and CDR2 LQKENI. V lost 4 bases, J lost 7 bases, and 8 bases lay in between. This CDR3 is 12 amino acids long. CDR3: CASSQGGNEQFF. The CDR3 nucleotides read TGTGCCAGCTCACAGGGCGGGAATGAGCAGTTCTTC.

The chain links TRBV6-1 to TRBJ2-7; D gene ambiguous. The ends were cut back, 1 base at V and 3 bases at J, with 7 bases in the middle. This CDR3 spans 13 amino acids. Germline values: CDR1 MNHNS, CDR2 SASEGT. CDR3 DNA: TGTGCCAGCAGTGAAGGACGGTACTACGAGCAGTACTTC. This encodes CASSEGRYYEQYF.

The chain is built from TRBV5-1 and TRBJ2-3; D is uncertain. CDR1 SGHRS and CDR2 YFSETQ come from the germline V gene. This CDR3 has 14 residues. Trimming shortened V by 0 bases and J by 2 bases, and 7 bases separated the two germline ends. For the CDR3, the DNA is TGCGCCAGCAGCTTGGAGGGATACACAGATACGCAGTATTTT. This codes for CASSLEGYTDTQYF.